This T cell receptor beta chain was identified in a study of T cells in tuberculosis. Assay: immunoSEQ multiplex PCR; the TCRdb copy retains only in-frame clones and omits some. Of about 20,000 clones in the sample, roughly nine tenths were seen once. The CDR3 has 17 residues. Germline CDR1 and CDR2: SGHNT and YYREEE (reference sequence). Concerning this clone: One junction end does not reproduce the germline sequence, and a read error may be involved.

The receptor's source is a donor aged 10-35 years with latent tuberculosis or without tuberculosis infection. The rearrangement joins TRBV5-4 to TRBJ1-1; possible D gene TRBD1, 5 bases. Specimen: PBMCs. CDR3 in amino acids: CASSFGGGISMNTEAFF. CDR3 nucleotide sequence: TGTGCCAGTAGCTTCGGTGGGGGGATATCTATGAACACTGAAGCTTTCTTT.